Below are 10 T cell receptor beta chains sequenced from a single sample in a study of blood T cell repertoires in COVID-19. Assay: immunoSEQ multiplex PCR; the TCRdb copy retains only in-frame clones and omits some. The sample has 150,000 to 200,000 clones, 80% to 90% seen once. Sequencing used peripheral blood. The receptors shown here come from a man aged 50-60 years with active or convalescent COVID-19.

The genes are TRBV19 and TRBJ2-5; 8 bases are a match to TRBD2. The V gene's germline CDR1 is LNHDA and CDR2 SQIVND (reference sequence). The CDR3 consists of 15 residues. V lost 6 bases, J lost 2 bases, and 8 bases stayed unmatched. CDR3 nucleotide sequence: TGTGCCAGTAGGAATGGACTAGCCCCACAAGAGACCCAGTACTTC. It yields the protein CASRNGLAPQETQYF.

The chain joins TRBV3-1 (or the pseudogene TRBV3-2) to TRBJ2-1; TRBD1 matches 9 bases. Germline V lookup: CDR1 LGHDT, CDR2 YNNKEL (reference sequence). CDR3 length equals 17 residues. V shed 0 bases, J shed 5 bases, and the junction held 8 bases outside the gene matches. In DNA, the CDR3 is TGTGCCAGCAGCCAAGATCTTCGACAGGGGGTTGACAATGAGCAGTTCTTC. It encodes CASSQDLRQGVDNEQFF.

The chain combines TRBV11-2 with TRBJ2-3; 10 positions match TRBD2. Trimming at V came to 5 bases and at J to 6 bases, leaving 11 bases not matched to a gene. This CDR3 region has 16 residues. The germline gives CDR1 SGHAT, CDR2 FQNNGV. For the CDR3, the DNA is TGTGCCAGCAGCCTATACTCTAGCGGGGGAGGGGATACGCAGTATTTT. Its protein is CASSLYSSGGGDTQYF. The full variable domain, with the rest looked up from reference TRBV11-2 and TRBJ2-3, is EAGVAQSPRYKIIEKRQSVAFWCNPISGHATLYWYQQILGQGPKLLIQFQNNGVVDDSQLPKDRFSAERLKGVDSTLKIQPAKLEDSAVYLCASSLYSSGGGDTQYFGPGTRLTVL.

This clone occurred a few times. This chain joins TRBV4-1 and TRBJ2-2, with D possibly being TRBD1 (6 bases). The germline V gene has CDR1 MGHRA and CDR2 YSYEKL. CDR3 size: 15 residues. V lost 5 bases and J lost 5, with 15 bases in between. The CDR3 sequence: CASSSRDMETGELFF. The CDR3 DNA sequence: TGCGCCAGCAGCTCTCGGGACATGGAAACCGGGGAGCTGTTTTTT.

The gene calls are TRBV7-9 and TRBJ1-4; 7 nucleotides agree with TRBD1. CDR1 and CDR2 (germline): SEHNR, FQNEAQ (reference sequence). V trimming: 5 bases; J trimming: 4 bases; junction bases outside the gene matches: 7. The CDR3 length is 15 residues. In nucleotides, the CDR3 is TGTGCCAGCAGCCCTCCGGGACAGAATAATGAAAAACTGTTTTTT. Protein sequence: CASSPPGQNNEKLFF.

V gene TRBV28 combines with J gene TRBJ1-4; possible D gene TRBD1, 6 bases. Trimming took off 5 bases at V and 5 bases at J, with 15 bases between the two ends. Looked up from germline, CDR1 is MDHEN and CDR2 is SYDVKM. CDR3 length equals 15 residues. CDR3 coding DNA: TGTGCCAGCAGTGGGTCCGGACAGAACAATGAAAAACTGTTTTTT. Translated, it gives CASSGSGQNNEKLFF.

The chain is built from TRBV3-1 (or the pseudogene TRBV3-2) and TRBJ1-6, with D unclear. CDR1 and CDR2 (germline): LGHDT, YNNKEL (reference sequence). V lost 2 bases to trimming and J lost 10 bases, with 12 bases between them. CDR3 size: 14 residues. This CDR3 reads CASSQSEAYSPLHF. The CDR3, as DNA: TGTGCCAGCAGCCAAAGCGAGGCATACTCACCCCTCCACTTT.

The chain couples TRBV29-1 to TRBJ2-1; 8 nucleotides agree with TRBD1. The length of the CDR3 is 13 residues. J lost 10 bases, V lost 7 bases, and 12 bases had no gene match. The germline CDR1 and CDR2 sequences are SQVTM and ANQGSEA. DNA of the CDR3: TGCAGCGGCGCAGGGGGCGTCTTGGTAGAGCAGTTCTTC. Protein: CSGAGGVLVEQFF.

The rearrangement joins TRBV11-1 to TRBJ1-6; D remains ambiguous. CDR3 size: 13 residues. V was clipped by 3 bases and J by 9 bases, with 9 bases between them. Germline lookup yields CDR1 SGHAT and CDR2 FQDESV (reference sequence). The CDR3 DNA reads TGTGCCAGCAGCTTTCGAGGGATTTCACCCCTCCACTTT. This translates into CASSFRGISPLHF.

This chain connects TRBV19 to TRBJ2-2, with 9 bases identical to TRBD1. The V gene end was trimmed by 4 bases and the J gene end by 0 bases; junction bases not matched to a gene: 3. The CDR3 totals 16 residues. The germline CDR1 and CDR2 sequences are LNHDA and SQIVND (reference sequence). Here the CDR3 reads CASSTRQGANTGELFF. The DNA for the CDR3 is TGTGCCAGTAGTACCCGACAGGGGGCGAACACCGGGGAGCTGTTTTTT. Full variable domain (rest looked up from reference TRBV19 and TRBJ2-2): DGGITQSPKYLFRKEGQNVTLSCEQNLNHDAMYWYRQDPGQGLRLIYYSQIVNDFQKGDIAEGYSVSREKKESFPLTVTSAQKNPTAFYLCASSTRQGANTGELFFGEGSRLTVL.